This entry features one T cell receptor beta chain sequence. Hyperthyroidism patients had new diagnoses, durations under 2 months, and ages of 18 to 65. RNA transcripts were the template, and TCR beta CDR3 regions were amplified from them. RT-PCR was first run with HTBI primers, then multiplex PCR in a second round. One entry per CDR3 protein, called by TCRdb with MiXCR from the multiplex PCR reads. The table has some 410,000 distinct CDR3 sequences, roughly 20% seen once; the top ten hold 3%. The data stem from a study of Graves' ophthalmopathy and Graves' hyperthyroidism. The ends lost 6 bases at V and 0 bases at J; junction bases unmatched: 10. The CDR3 is 17 residues long. CDR1 is MNHNS and CDR2 is SASEGT in the germline V gene.

Sequencing was carried out using peripheral blood. This chain joins TRBV6-1 and TRBJ2-2; 7 bases fit TRBD1. The sequence was obtained from a woman between 18 and 30 years old with stable Graves' hyperthyroidism. CDR3: CASSPGTDYANTGELFF. CDR3 bases: TGTGCCAGCAGCCCCGGGACAGACTACGCGAACACCGGGGAGCTGTTTTTT.